A selection of T cell receptor beta chains follows, all from one sample in a study of early T cells in non-severe SARS-CoV-2 infection. MiXCR, run by TCRdb on the 5' RACE reads, gives a single entry per CDR3 protein. The profile shows roughly 99,000 distinct CDR3 sequences, roughly 10% of them singletons. The material sequenced was whole blood. The receptors here all came from an adult who was a healthcare worker with PCR-confirmed SARS-CoV-2 infection or an uninfected control (not recorded which). Each CDR3 is given with its conserved first and last residue. A D gene is named only where the DNA matches it firmly. Clone sizes are given selectively: once, few, many, or a class where the clone is expanded.

abundance	d_gene	v_gene	j_gene	CDR3aa	CDR3nt
few	NA	TRBV12-3/TRBV12-4	TRBJ2-7	CASSFSWVSYEQYF	TGTGCCAGCAGTTTTAGCTGGGTCTCCTACGAGCAGTACTTC
many	NA	TRBV28	TRBJ1-6	CASSLGWPPLHF	TGTGCCAGCAGTTTAGGGTGGCCACCCCTCCACTTT
many	NA	TRBV28	TRBJ2-6	CASTPSGANVLTF	TGTGCCAGCACCCCCTCTGGGGCCAACGTCCTGACTTTC
NA	TRBD1	TRBV6-1	TRBJ2-7	CASSEDNRGFLYEQYF	TGTGCCAGCAGTGAAGATAACAGGGGTTTCCTCTACGAGCAGTACTTC
NA	TRBD2	TRBV3-1	TRBJ2-3	CASSANLAGGLDTQYF	TGTGCCAGCAGCGCTAACCTAGCGGGAGGTTTAGATACGCAGTATTTT
few	TRBD1	TRBV14	TRBJ1-1	CASSHLRGTVNTEAFF	TGTGCCAGCAGCCATCTAAGAGGGACAGTGAACACTGAAGCTTTCTTT
few	NA	TRBV6-2/TRBV6-3	TRBJ2-7	CASSPDRYEQYF	TGTGCCAGCAGCCCCGACCGCTACGAGCAGTACTTC
many	NA	TRBV13	TRBJ2-3	CASSLGHGGNTDTQYF	TGTGCCAGCAGCTTAGGCCATGGGGGTAACACAGATACGCAGTATTTT
few	NA	TRBV19	TRBJ2-1	CASRGRAGFKGRNEQFF	TGTGCCAGTAGAGGCAGGGCCGGGTTTAAAGGGCGCAATGAGCAGTTCTTC
few	NA	TRBV12-3/TRBV12-4	TRBJ1-2	CASSTLDRSSYGYTF	TGTGCCAGCAGTACCTTAGACAGATCTTCCTATGGCTACACCTTC
few	NA	TRBV6-1	TRBJ1-6	CASSMEQAVSPLHF	TGTGCCAGCAGTATGGAACAAGCGGTCTCACCCCTCCACTTT
many	NA	TRBV11-2	TRBJ2-1	CASSRSNNEQFF	TGTGCCAGCAGCCGGAGCAACAATGAGCAGTTCTTC
NA	NA	TRBV20-1	TRBJ1-6	CSARPDLDSPLHF	TGCAGTGCTAGGCCTGATCTGGATTCACCCCTCCACTTT
NA	NA	TRBV20-1	TRBJ2-1	CSARDPVNEQFF	TGCAGTGCTAGAGATCCGGTAAATGAGCAGTTCTTC
many	NA	TRBV12-3/TRBV12-4	TRBJ2-4	CASSLLGGTKNIQYF	TGTGCCAGCAGTTTACTCGGCGGGACGAAAAACATTCAGTACTTC
many	NA	TRBV28	TRBJ2-2	CASSFTANTGELFF	TGTGCCAGCAGTTTTACGGCGAACACCGGGGAGCTGTTTTTT
few	NA	TRBV20-1	TRBJ2-7	CSATAGPDYEQYF	TGCAGTGCCACAGCCGGGCCCGACTACGAGCAGTACTTC
few	NA	TRBV27	TRBJ2-1	CASSGKVGANEQFF	TGTGCCAGCTCGGGGAAGGTTGGGGCCAATGAGCAGTTCTTC